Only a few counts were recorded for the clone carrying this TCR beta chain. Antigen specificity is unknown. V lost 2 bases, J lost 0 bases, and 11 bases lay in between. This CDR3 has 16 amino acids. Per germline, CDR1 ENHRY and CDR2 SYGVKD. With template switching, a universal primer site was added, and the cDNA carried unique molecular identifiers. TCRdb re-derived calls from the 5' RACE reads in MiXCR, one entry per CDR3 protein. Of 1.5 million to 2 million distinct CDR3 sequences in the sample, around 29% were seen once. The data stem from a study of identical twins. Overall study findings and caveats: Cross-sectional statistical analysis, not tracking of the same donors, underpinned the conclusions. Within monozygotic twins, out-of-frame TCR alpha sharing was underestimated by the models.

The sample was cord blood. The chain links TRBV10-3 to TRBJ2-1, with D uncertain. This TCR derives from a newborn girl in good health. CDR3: CAISEGPSGSYNEQFF. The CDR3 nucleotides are TGTGCCATCAGTGAGGGACCTTCGGGCTCCTACAATGAGCAGTTCTTC.